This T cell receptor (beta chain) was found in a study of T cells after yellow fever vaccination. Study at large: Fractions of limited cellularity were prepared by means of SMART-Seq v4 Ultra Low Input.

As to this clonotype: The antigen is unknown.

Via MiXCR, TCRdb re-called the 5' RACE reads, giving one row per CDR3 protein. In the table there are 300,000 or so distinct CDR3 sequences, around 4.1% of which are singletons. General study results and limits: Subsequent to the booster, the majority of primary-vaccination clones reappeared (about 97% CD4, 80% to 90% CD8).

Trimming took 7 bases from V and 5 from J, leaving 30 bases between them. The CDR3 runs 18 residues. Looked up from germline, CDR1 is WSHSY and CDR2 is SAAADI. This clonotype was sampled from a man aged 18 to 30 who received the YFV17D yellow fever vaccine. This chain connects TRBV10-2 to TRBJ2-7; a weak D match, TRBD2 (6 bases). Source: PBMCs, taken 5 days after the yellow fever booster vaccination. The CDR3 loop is CASTGRSLRGIIRNEQYF. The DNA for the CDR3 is TGCGCCAGCACTGGCCGATCCCTCCGGGGGATCATTCGAAACGAGCAGTACTTC.